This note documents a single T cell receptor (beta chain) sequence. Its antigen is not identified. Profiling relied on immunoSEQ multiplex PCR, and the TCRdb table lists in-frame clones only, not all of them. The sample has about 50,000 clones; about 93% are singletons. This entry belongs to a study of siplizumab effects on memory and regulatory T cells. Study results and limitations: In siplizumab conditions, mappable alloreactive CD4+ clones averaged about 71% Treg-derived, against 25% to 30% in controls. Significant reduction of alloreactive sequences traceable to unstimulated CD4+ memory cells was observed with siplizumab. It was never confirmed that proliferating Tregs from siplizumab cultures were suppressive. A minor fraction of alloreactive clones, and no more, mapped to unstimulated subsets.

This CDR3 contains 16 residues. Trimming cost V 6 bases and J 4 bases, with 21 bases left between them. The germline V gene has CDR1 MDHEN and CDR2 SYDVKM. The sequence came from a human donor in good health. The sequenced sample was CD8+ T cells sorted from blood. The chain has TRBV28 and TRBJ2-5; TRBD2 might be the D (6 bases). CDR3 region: CASSRSVLASGETQYF. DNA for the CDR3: TGTGCCAGCAGCCGAAGTGTACTAGCCTCGGGAGAGACCCAGTACTTC.